These T cell receptor beta chains were read from a single sample in a study of cytomegalovirus exposure and HLA in healthy donors. Some clones are missing from TCRdb's copy, which holds only in-frame ones; the method was immunoSEQ multiplex PCR. The sample lists about 130,000 clones; 88% were seen once. Input material: PBMCs. The receptor set was obtained from a young man in good health and CMV-seronegative. Each CDR3 is given with its conserved first and last residue. D genes are given only for firm matches. Some rows have no size entry. The others give once, few or many, or a class for an expanded clone.

v_gene: TRBV28; len: 11; abundance: .; j_gene: TRBJ2-7; d_gene: .; CDR3nt: TGTGCCAGCAGCCCTAAGTACGAGCAGTACTTC; CDR3aa: CASSPKYEQYF
v_gene: TRBV7-6; len: 15; abundance: .; j_gene: TRBJ2-3; d_gene: TRBD1; CDR3nt: TGTGCCAGCAGCTCCTTGACAGGGGACGCAGATACGCAGTATTTT; CDR3aa: CASSSLTGDADTQYF
v_gene: TRBV19; len: 14; abundance: .; j_gene: TRBJ2-3; d_gene: .; CDR3nt: TGTGCCAGTAGGAGGGTAGCAGGCACAGATACGCAGTATTTT; CDR3aa: CASRRVAGTDTQYF
v_gene: TRBV5-1; len: 14; abundance: many; j_gene: TRBJ2-1; d_gene: .; CDR3nt: TGCGCCAGCAGCCCGGGAAGGTCCTACAATGAGCAGTTCTTC; CDR3aa: CASSPGRSYNEQFF
v_gene: TRBV15; len: 18; abundance: .; j_gene: TRBJ2-6; d_gene: TRBD1; CDR3nt: TGTGCCACCAGCAGAGAAACAGGGGTCGACTCTGGGGCCAACGTCCTGACTTTC; CDR3aa: CATSRETGVDSGANVLTF
v_gene: TRBV2; len: 16; abundance: .; j_gene: TRBJ1-1; d_gene: TRBD1; CDR3nt: TGTGCCAGCAGTCATTACCCGGACAGGATGAACACTGAAGCTTTCTTT; CDR3aa: CASSHYPDRMNTEAFF
v_gene: TRBV5-1; len: 15; abundance: .; j_gene: TRBJ2-1; d_gene: TRBD2; CDR3nt: TGCGCCAGCAGCTTGGTCTTGCGGGAGGGCAATGAGCAGTTCTTC; CDR3aa: CASSLVLREGNEQFF
v_gene: TRBV7-9; len: 13; abundance: once; j_gene: TRBJ2-5; d_gene: TRBD2; CDR3nt: TGTGCCAGCAGTCTACTAGCGGGAGAGACCCAGTACTTC; CDR3aa: CASSLLAGETQYF
v_gene: TRBV21-1; len: 14; abundance: .; j_gene: TRBJ1-5; d_gene: .; CDR3nt: TGTGCCAGCAGTTGGGACAGGGCAAACCAGCCCCAGCATTTT; CDR3aa: CASSWDRANQPQHF
v_gene: TRBV9; len: 13; abundance: .; j_gene: TRBJ1-2; d_gene: .; CDR3nt: TGTGCCAGCAGGGAGTACAGGGAGGGCGGCTACACCTTC; CDR3aa: CASREYREGGYTF
v_gene: TRBV9; len: 14; abundance: .; j_gene: TRBJ2-1; d_gene: TRBD2; CDR3nt: TGTGCCAGCGTTAGCGGGACTAGCGGGGATGAGCAGTTCTTC; CDR3aa: CASVSGTSGDEQFF
v_gene: TRBV6-5; len: 16; abundance: .; j_gene: TRBJ2-1; d_gene: TRBD2; CDR3nt: TGTGCCAGCAGTTACGAAGCGGGAGTGTCCTACAATGAGCAGTTCTTC; CDR3aa: CASSYEAGVSYNEQFF
v_gene: TRBV10-2; len: 12; abundance: .; j_gene: TRBJ2-5; d_gene: TRBD2; CDR3nt: TGCGCCAGCAAGGGACTAGCGGGCCCCCAGTACTTC; CDR3aa: CASKGLAGPQYF
v_gene: TRBV4-2; len: 16; abundance: .; j_gene: TRBJ2-7; d_gene: TRBD2; CDR3nt: TGTGCCAGCAGCCAAGGACCGGGACTAGGAAGCTACGAGCAGTACTTC; CDR3aa: CASSQGPGLGSYEQYF
v_gene: TRBV5-1; len: 18; abundance: .; j_gene: TRBJ2-4; d_gene: TRBD2; CDR3nt: TGCGCCAGCAGCGCATCATCCAGACTAGCGGGACCCAAAAACATTCAGTACTTC; CDR3aa: CASSASSRLAGPKNIQYF
v_gene: TRBV5-1; len: 16; abundance: .; j_gene: TRBJ2-1; d_gene: TRBD2; CDR3nt: TGCGCCAGCAGCTCCTTAGCGGGAAGCTCCTACAATGAGCAGTTCTTC; CDR3aa: CASSSLAGSSYNEQFF
v_gene: TRBV7-9; len: 15; abundance: .; j_gene: TRBJ2-5; d_gene: TRBD2; CDR3nt: TGTGCCAGCAGCTCAGAGCGGGGGCGGGGAGAGACCCAGTACTTC; CDR3aa: CASSSERGRGETQYF
v_gene: TRBV27; len: 14; abundance: .; j_gene: TRBJ2-3; d_gene: TRBD2; CDR3nt: TGTGCCAGCAGTTTGGAGCGGGAGGTAGATACGCAGTATTTT; CDR3aa: CASSLEREVDTQYF
v_gene: TRBV5-1; len: 19; abundance: .; j_gene: TRBJ2-2; d_gene: .; CDR3nt: TGCGCCAGCAGCTTGGGGATTGTTGAGATAGCCGTCAACACCGGGGAGCTGTTTTTT; CDR3aa: CASSLGIVEIAVNTGELFF
v_gene: TRBV5-6; len: 15; abundance: .; j_gene: TRBJ2-1; d_gene: TRBD2; CDR3nt: TGTGCCAGCAGCTCCCCGAGCGGGAGTTACAATGAGCAGTTCTTC; CDR3aa: CASSSPSGSYNEQFF
v_gene: TRBV11-2; len: 15; abundance: .; j_gene: TRBJ2-1; d_gene: TRBD2; CDR3nt: TGTGCCAGCAGCTCCGGGACTAGCGACTACAATGAGCAGTTCTTC; CDR3aa: CASSSGTSDYNEQFF
v_gene: TRBV15; len: 12; abundance: .; j_gene: TRBJ1-2; d_gene: .; CDR3nt: TGTGCCACCAGCAGAGATCGCGGGTACTACACCTTC; CDR3aa: CATSRDRGYYTF
v_gene: TRBV7-2; len: 15; abundance: .; j_gene: TRBJ2-7; d_gene: .; CDR3nt: TGTGCCAGCAGCTTAAGTTACGGGGTTACCTACGAGCAGTACTTC; CDR3aa: CASSLSYGVTYEQYF
v_gene: TRBV14; len: 15; abundance: .; j_gene: TRBJ1-2; d_gene: .; CDR3nt: TGTGCCAGCAGCCAAGATCCCGGGGTTTGGGAGGGCTACACCTTC; CDR3aa: CASSQDPGVWEGYTF
v_gene: TRBV29-1; len: 12; abundance: .; j_gene: TRBJ2-1; d_gene: TRBD2; CDR3nt: TGCAGCGTTGAAGGACTAGCGGGCGAGCAGTTCTTC; CDR3aa: CSVEGLAGEQFF
v_gene: TRBV2; len: 19; abundance: .; j_gene: TRBJ2-3; d_gene: .; CDR3nt: TGTGCCAGCAGTGTCGATGATCTATATGGGACGGGAGAGACAGATACGCAGTATTTT; CDR3aa: CASSVDDLYGTGETDTQYF
v_gene: TRBV15; len: 16; abundance: .; j_gene: TRBJ2-2; d_gene: TRBD1; CDR3nt: TGTGCCACCAGCAGGGGACGGACAGGGTACACCGGGGAGCTGTTTTTT; CDR3aa: CATSRGRTGYTGELFF
v_gene: TRBV9; len: 14; abundance: .; j_gene: TRBJ2-7; d_gene: .; CDR3nt: TGTGCCAGCAGCGTACTCGGGGTTTCCTACGAGCAGTACTTC; CDR3aa: CASSVLGVSYEQYF
v_gene: TRBV27; len: 12; abundance: .; j_gene: TRBJ2-3; d_gene: .; CDR3nt: TGTGCCAGCAGTTCAGGCACAGATACGCAGTATTTT; CDR3aa: CASSSGTDTQYF
v_gene: TRBV7-9; len: 13; abundance: .; j_gene: TRBJ2-3; d_gene: .; CDR3nt: TGTGCCAGCAGCCGCGTAACCCCAGATACGCAGTATTTT; CDR3aa: CASSRVTPDTQYF
v_gene: TRBV4-2; len: 15; abundance: .; j_gene: TRBJ1-2; d_gene: .; CDR3nt: TGTGCCAGCAGCCCACCAGGGTCGCCCATCTATGGCTACACCTTC; CDR3aa: CASSPPGSPIYGYTF
v_gene: TRBV28; len: 14; abundance: .; j_gene: TRBJ2-1; d_gene: TRBD2; CDR3nt: TGTGCCAGCAGTGGGAGGGCCTCCTACAATGAGCAGTTCTTC; CDR3aa: CASSGRASYNEQFF
v_gene: TRBV5-1; len: 13; abundance: .; j_gene: TRBJ2-7; d_gene: TRBD1; CDR3nt: TGCGCCAGCAGTTCAACAGGGGTCTACGAGCAGTACTTC; CDR3aa: CASSSTGVYEQYF